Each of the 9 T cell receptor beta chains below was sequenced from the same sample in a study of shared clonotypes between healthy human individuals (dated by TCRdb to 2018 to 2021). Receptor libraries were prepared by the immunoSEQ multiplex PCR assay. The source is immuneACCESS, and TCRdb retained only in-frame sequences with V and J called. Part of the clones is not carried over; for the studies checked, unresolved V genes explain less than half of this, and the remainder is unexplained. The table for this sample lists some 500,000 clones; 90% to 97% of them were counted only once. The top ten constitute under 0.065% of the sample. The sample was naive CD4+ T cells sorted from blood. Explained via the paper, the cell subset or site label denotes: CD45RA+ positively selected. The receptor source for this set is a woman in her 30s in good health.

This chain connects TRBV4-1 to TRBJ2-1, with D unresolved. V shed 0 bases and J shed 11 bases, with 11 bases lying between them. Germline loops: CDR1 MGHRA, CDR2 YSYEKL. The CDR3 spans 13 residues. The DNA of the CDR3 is TGCGCCAGCAGCCAAGATAGGGTCCAAAAGCAGTTCTTC. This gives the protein CASSQDRVQKQFF.

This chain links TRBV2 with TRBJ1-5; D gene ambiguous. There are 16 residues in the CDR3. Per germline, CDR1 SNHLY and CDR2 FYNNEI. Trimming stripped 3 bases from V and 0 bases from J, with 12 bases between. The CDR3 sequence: CASSEGYKSSNQPQHF. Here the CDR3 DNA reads TGTGCCAGCAGTGAGGGCTATAAATCTAGCAATCAGCCCCAGCATTTT. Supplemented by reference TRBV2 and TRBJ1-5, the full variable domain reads EPEVTQTPSHQVTQMGQEVILRCVPISNHLYFYWYRQILGQKVEFLVSFYNNEISEKSEIFDDQFSVERPDGSNFTLKIRSTKLEDSAMYFCASSEGYKSSNQPQHFGDGTRLSIL.

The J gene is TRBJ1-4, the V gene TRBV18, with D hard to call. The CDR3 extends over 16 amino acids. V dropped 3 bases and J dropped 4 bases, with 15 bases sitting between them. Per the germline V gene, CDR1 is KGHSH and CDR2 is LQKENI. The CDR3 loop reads CASSPSGWGGNEKLFF. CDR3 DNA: TGTGCCAGCTCACCCAGTGGATGGGGAGGTAATGAAAAACTGTTTTTT.

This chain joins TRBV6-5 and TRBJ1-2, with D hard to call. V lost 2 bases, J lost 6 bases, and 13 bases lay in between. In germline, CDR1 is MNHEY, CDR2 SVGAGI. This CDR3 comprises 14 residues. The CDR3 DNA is TGTGCCAGCAGTTACCTGAAGGAAAAGGATGGCTACACCTTC. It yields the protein CASSYLKEKDGYTF.

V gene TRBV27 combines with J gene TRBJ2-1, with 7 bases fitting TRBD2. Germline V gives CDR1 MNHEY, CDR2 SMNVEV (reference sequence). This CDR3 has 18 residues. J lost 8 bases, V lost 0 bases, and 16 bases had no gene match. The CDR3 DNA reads TGTGCCAGCAGTTTATCGAAGTTTTTCCCGGGAGGCGCGGATGAGCAGTTCTTC. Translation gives CASSLSKFFPGGADEQFF.

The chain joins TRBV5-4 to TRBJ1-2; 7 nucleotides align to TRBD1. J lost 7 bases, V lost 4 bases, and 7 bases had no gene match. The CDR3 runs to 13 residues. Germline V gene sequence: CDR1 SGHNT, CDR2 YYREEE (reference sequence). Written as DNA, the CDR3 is TGTGCCAGCAGCGCGGACAGGCGGGGTGGCTACACCTTC. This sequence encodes CASSADRRGGYTF.

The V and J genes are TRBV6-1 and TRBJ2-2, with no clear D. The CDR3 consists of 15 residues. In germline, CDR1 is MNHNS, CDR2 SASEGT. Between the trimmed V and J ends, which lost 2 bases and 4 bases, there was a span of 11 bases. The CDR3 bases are TGTGCCAGCAGTGAACAGCCAGTAGTCACCGGGGAGCTGTTTTTT. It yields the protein CASSEQPVVTGELFF.

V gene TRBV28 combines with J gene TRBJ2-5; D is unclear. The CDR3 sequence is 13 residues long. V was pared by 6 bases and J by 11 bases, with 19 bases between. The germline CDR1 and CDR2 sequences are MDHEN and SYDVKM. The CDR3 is CASSDKANVGQYF. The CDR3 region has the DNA TGTGCCAGCAGCGACAAAGCGAACGTGGGGCAGTACTTC.

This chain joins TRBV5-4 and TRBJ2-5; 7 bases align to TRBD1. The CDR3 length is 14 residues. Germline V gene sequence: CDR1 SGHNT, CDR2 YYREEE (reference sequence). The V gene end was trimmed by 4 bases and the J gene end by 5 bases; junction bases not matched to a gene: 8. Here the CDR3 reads CASSQGVLSETQYF. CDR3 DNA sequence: TGTGCCAGCAGCCAGGGGGTACTTTCTGAGACCCAGTACTTC.